This is a list of T cell receptor beta chains from one sample in a study of OX40 agonist ivuxolimab in advanced cancers. Clones were sequenced by immunoSEQ multiplex PCR, and TCRdb holds only the in-frame ones, with some missing. The sample lists 68,000 or so clones, about four fifths occurring once. The sequencing used CD4+ or CD8+ T cells sorted from blood, collected in a trial of the OX40 agonist ivuxolimab. The origin of the receptors is an adult with an advanced solid tumor such as melanoma, head and neck, liver or kidney cancer. Both conserved end residues are trimmed from each CDR3. A clone size is listed for some rows: how often the clone was seen (once, few, many), or a class if it is expanded.

>TRBV19|NA|TRBJ1-2
ASSSIAVSYGYT
>TRBV4-3|NA|TRBJ2-7
ASSQDGGGEQY
>TRBV5-1|NA|TRBJ2-6
ASSFGPGANVLT
>TRBV9|NA|TRBJ2-7
ASSVGTSPREQY
>TRBV11-3|NA|TRBJ1-1
ASSLTVNTEAF
>TRBV6-6|once|TRBJ1-5
ASSRTAAVEPQH
>TRBV21-1|NA|TRBJ2-3
ASSKFGKGGGQCTDTQY
>TRBV19|NA|TRBJ2-3
ASKPLTTSTDTQY
>TRBV7-2|NA|TRBJ2-3
ASRIGGAGLSDTQY
>TRBV5-4|NA|TRBJ1-2
ASSLQSGGTYGYT
>TRBV21-1|NA|TRBJ2-2
ASSKEGRTSPGELF
>TRBV29-1|NA|TRBJ2-7
SVIPGNPVQQY
>TRBV30|NA|TRBJ2-6
AWSTATKGLSGANVLT